The clone carrying this T cell receptor (beta chain) was seen many times. Its target is not known. Time point here: sample taken at primary tumor resection. Researchers sequenced whole RNA taken from tumor, nontumor lung or frozen PBMC without sorting. The donor group consisted of roughly 70 patients who had untreated, early-stage non-small cell lung cancer. V lost 0 bases, J lost 4 bases, and 12 bases lay in between. The germline V gene encodes CDR1 DFQATT and CDR2 SNEGSKA (reference sequence). The CDR3 runs to 14 residues. Carried by each TCR cDNA molecule was a unique molecular identifier. TCRdb fed the 5' RACE reads into MiXCR, producing one record per CDR3 protein. This sample has about 40,000 distinct CDR3 sequences, with roughly 5.6% found just once. This sample was included in a study of spatial heterogeneity in lung cancer. The wider study: More than eight raw reads, on average, carried each unique TCR and UMI combination.

Study-wide findings and caveats: There were more appearances of ubiquitous expanded tumor TCRs in blood at resection than at follow-up.

The chain has TRBV20-1 and TRBJ1-2; D uncertain. The TCR sequence derives from a female donor with early-stage non-small cell lung cancer. Sequences were derived from PBMCs, sampled at surgery. DNA of the CDR3: TGCAGTGCTAGAGATCTCCAAAGTAGCTATGGCTACACCTTC. This sequence encodes CSARDLQSSYGYTF.